These 8 T cell receptor beta chains were all obtained from the same sample, sequenced in a study of cytomegalovirus exposure and HLA in healthy donors. Use of 60 Vbeta and 13 Jbeta primers characterized the PCR. This table comes from immunoSEQ multiplex PCR, and its TCRdb copy is limited to in-frame clones, with some not included. Among approximately 180,000 clones listed, 81% were seen once. The sequenced material came from PBMCs. The receptors stem from a woman aged 18-29 years in good health and CMV-seropositive.

This chain links TRBV2 with TRBJ1-2; the D gene is possibly TRBD1 (6 bases). Germline assignment: CDR1 SNHLY and CDR2 FYNNEI. V was pared by 6 bases and J by 3 bases, with 20 bases between. This CDR3 is 16 amino acids long. CDR3 in amino acids: CASSTISTGSDYGYTF. The CDR3 DNA follows: TGTGCCAGCAGCACTATTTCGACAGGCTCGGACTATGGCTACACCTTC.

This sequence joins TRBV7-6 and TRBJ1-6; weak D call: TRBD1 (6 bases). CDR3 size: 15 residues. Germline V CDR1 and CDR2: SGHVS, FNYEAQ. Trimming took off 4 bases at V and 9 bases at J, with 16 bases between the two ends. The CDR3 protein is CASSSSQGTRSPLHF. As DNA, the CDR3 is TGTGCCAGCAGCTCCTCTCAGGGGACGCGTTCACCCCTCCACTTT.

This rearrangement joins TRBV7-2 to TRBJ2-2, with D perhaps matching TRBD2 (6 bases). In germline, CDR1 is SGHTA, CDR2 FQGNSA. CDR3 size: 15 residues. V lost 5 bases and J 1 base, leaving 11 bases between the germline ends. CDR3 amino acids: CASSAVGGNTGELFF. The DNA of the CDR3 is TGTGCCAGCAGCGCCGTGGGGGGGAACACCGGGGAGCTGTTTTTT.

This chain connects TRBV11-3 to TRBJ1-1; D is perhaps TRBD1 (5 bases). Looked up from germline, CDR1 is SGHNT and CDR2 is YENEEA. V lost 2 bases and J 4 bases, leaving 14 bases between the germline ends. The CDR3 spans 15 residues. Written as DNA, the CDR3 is TGTGCCAGCAGCTTAAGGGGCGGTAAAAGCACTGAAGCTTTCTTT. Its translation: CASSLRGGKSTEAFF.

This clone has only a few counts. The gene calls are TRBV5-4 and TRBJ2-1; 9 nucleotides line up with TRBD2. V lost 4 bases to trimming and J lost 6 bases; unmatched junction nucleotides: 11. The CDR3 has 16 residues. The germline V gene encodes CDR1 SGHNT and CDR2 YYREEE (reference sequence). The CDR3 loop is CASSPVRAGGINEQFF. In DNA form, the CDR3 reads TGTGCCAGCAGCCCTGTACGAGCGGGGGGTATCAATGAGCAGTTCTTC.

The V call is TRBV7-8, the J call TRBJ1-2; D gene uncertain. The V and J ends lost 1 base and 0 bases respectively, with 12 bases between them. This CDR3 comprises 16 residues. Per the germline V gene, CDR1 is SGHVS and CDR2 is FQNEAQ. In nucleotides, the CDR3 is TGTGCCAGCAGCTTAGAAACAGCCTCCCCTAACTATGGCTACACCTTC. Translated: CASSLETASPNYGYTF.

As to this clone: One end of the junction fails to match germline, which may point to a read error. The V and J genes are TRBV19 and TRBJ1-1; no firm D call. Per germline, CDR1 LNHDA and CDR2 SQIVND (reference sequence). The CDR3 runs 16 residues. The CDR3 is CASTLGGLPGNTEVFF. In nucleotides, the CDR3 is TGTGCCAGCACCCTCGGAGGGCTGCCGGGGAACACTGAAGTTTTCTTT.

The J gene is TRBJ1-6, the V gene TRBV11-2; TRBD1 aligns across 10 bases. The trim removed 1 base at V and 2 bases at J, leaving 5 bases unmatched. This CDR3 region has 18 residues. Germline loops: CDR1 SGHAT, CDR2 FQNNGV. In DNA, the CDR3 is TGTGCCAGCAGCTTAGCTTACGGGACAGGGGCCTATAATTCACCCCTCCACTTT. Protein product: CASSLAYGTGAYNSPLHF.